This record covers a single T cell receptor beta chain. The antigen is unknown. The protocol was immunoSEQ multiplex PCR, while the TCRdb copy is restricted to in-frame clones and leaves out a portion. The repertoire has about 480,000 clones, roughly 85% of them found once; the top ten carry 9.5% to 15%. V was pared by 1 base and J by 1 base, with 10 bases between. Germline CDR1 is LGHNA and CDR2 is YSLEER. CDR3 size: 15 residues. The treatment denotes: around 19 received Ad26.COV2.S at low or high dose, single or two shots; 5 received placebo; per-sample allocation not given. Material that was analyzed had been drawn on day 63 after the first vaccine or placebo injection. Boston hosted the donor, who was an adult aged 18-55 years. This specimen comes from a study of Ad26.COV2.S vaccination and SARS-CoV-2 variants. The overall study: This donor came from the COV1001 trial of Ad26.COV2.S.

Notes on the study in general: Total responses of T cells may have been underestimated by the analyses of TCR breadth and depth.

The chain uses TRBV4-3 and TRBJ2-5; no definite D call. This TCR was sampled from a person between 18 and 65 years old who received the Ad26.COV2.S COVID-19 vaccine or a placebo. Sequenced here: peripheral blood, sampled in a trial of Ad26.COV2.S vaccine versus placebo. CDR3 region: CASSQAIGRQETQYF. Written as DNA, the CDR3 is TGCGCCAGCAGCCAAGCCATAGGGCGCCAAGAGACCCAGTACTTC.